One sample yielded the 32 T cell receptor beta chains listed below, sequenced in a study of T cells in Graves' hyperthyroidism and ophthalmopathy. Amplified TCR beta CDR3 regions came from RNA transcripts. The TCR CDR3 was amplified in a first-round RT-PCR using the HTBI primer set. From the multiplex PCR reads, TCRdb called clonotypes with MiXCR, one entry per CDR3 protein. This table holds under 400,000 distinct CDR3 sequences, 16% found once. Material: blood. These receptors all stem from a man aged 25 to 40 with Graves' hyperthyroidism.

J is TRBJ1-6 and V is TRBV29-1, with a possible D match to TRBD1 (6 bases). V was cut by 6 bases and J by 10 bases, with 16 bases left in between. The CDR3 runs 13 residues. CDR1 and CDR2 (germline): SQVTM, ANQGSEA. CDR3 sequence: CSVQGSASSPLHF. In nucleotides, the CDR3 is TGCAGCGTCCAGGGGTCCGCATCGTCACCCCTCCACTTT.

This clonotype was counted ten times or more. J is TRBJ2-2 and V is TRBV30; no firm D call. The V end was cut by 7 bases, the J end by 2 bases, with 11 bases between. The germline V gene has CDR1 GTSNPN and CDR2 SVGIG (reference sequence). The CDR3 contains 13 residues. CDR3 coding DNA: TGTGCCTCAGGAGTCTTCAACACCGGGGAGCTGTTTTTT. Residues: CASGVFNTGELFF.

With respect to this clonotype: A read error may account for a junction end that differs from germline. The V and J genes are TRBV7-7 and TRBJ2-3; D might be TRBD1 or TRBD2, each matching 5 bases. Germline V lookup: CDR1 SSHAT, CDR2 FNYEAQ (reference sequence). The CDR3 totals 17 residues. The DNA of the CDR3 is TGTGCTAGCAGCTTACGGTCGGGACGGGCCCCTGGTGGTACGCAGTATTTT. Translation gives CASSLRSGRAPGGTQYF.

This clonotype was counted ten times or more. This chain joins TRBV5-1 and TRBJ2-1; 7 bases line up with TRBD2. The V gene end was trimmed by 4 bases and the J gene end by 7 bases; junction bases not matched to a gene: 11. The germline V gene has CDR1 SGHRS and CDR2 YFSETQ. The CDR3 is made up of 15 amino acids. The CDR3: CASSRIAGSLNEQFF. Written as DNA, the CDR3 is TGCGCCAGCAGCCGGATAGCGGGTTCGTTAAATGAGCAGTTCTTC.

This clonotype was counted many times. The chain has TRBV11-2 and TRBJ2-2; a weak D match, TRBD2 (6 bases). The CDR3 totals 16 residues. Per the germline V gene, CDR1 is SGHAT and CDR2 is FQNNGV. Trimming left V 3 bases short and J 0 bases short, with 11 bases between. This CDR3 is CASSFFAGTNTGELFF. The DNA for the CDR3 is TGTGCCAGCAGCTTTTTTGCGGGAACGAACACCGGGGAGCTGTTTTTT.

This clonotype was recorded at least ten times. This sequence joins TRBV12-3 or TRBV12-4 and TRBJ2-1; weak D call: TRBD2 (6 bases). The CDR3 spans 14 residues. V shed 3 bases and J shed 2 bases, with 8 bases lying between them. In DNA, the CDR3 is TGTGCCAGCAGTTTTGGCGGGGCCTACAATGAGCAGTTCTTC. Its protein is CASSFGGAYNEQFF.

This clonotype was seen repeatedly, ten times or more. The chain links TRBV20-1 to TRBJ1-4, with 9 bases identical to TRBD1. The CDR3 sequence is 14 residues long. Germline loops: CDR1 DFQATT, CDR2 SNEGSKA (reference sequence). Trimming removed 1 base from V and 5 bases from J; junction bases left unmatched: 2. The CDR3 here is CSARGGQGNEKLFF. The CDR3 bases are TGCAGTGCTAGAGGGGGACAGGGAAATGAAAAACTGTTTTTT.

The table lists this clonotype with many counts. The rearrangement links TRBV28 to TRBJ2-3; no reliable D call. CDR1 is MDHEN, CDR2 SYDVKM, per germline. The length of the CDR3 is 13 residues. V gave up 6 bases and J gave up 1 base, with 8 bases separating them. In nucleotides, the CDR3 is TGTGCCAGCAGACGAGACCGCACAGATACGCAGTATTTT. Its translation is CASRRDRTDTQYF.

The sample holds many counts of this clonotype. This sequence joins TRBV7-2 and TRBJ1-1; 8 bases line up with TRBD1. The CDR3 covers 15 residues. Germline loops: CDR1 SGHTA, CDR2 FQGNSA. V was pared by 5 bases and J by 5 bases, with 10 bases of the junction left unmatched. The chain's CDR3 is CASSPHPRGQTEAFF. For the CDR3, the DNA is TGTGCCAGCAGCCCCCACCCCAGGGGGCAAACTGAAGCTTTCTTT.

There are a few counts of this clonotype. This sequence joins TRBV4-1 and TRBJ2-7; tentatively, D is TRBD1 (6 bases). Trimming removed 1 base at V and 1 base at J, with 11 bases between. Germline-derived CDR1 and CDR2 are MGHRA and YSYEKL. CDR3 length: 15 amino acids. CDR3 sequence reads: CASSQGTGISYEQYF. CDR3 in DNA: TGCGCCAGCAGCCAAGGAACAGGGATTTCCTACGAGCAGTACTTC.

V gene TRBV2 combines with J gene TRBJ2-5; 10 nucleotides match TRBD2. V lost 8 bases, J lost 7 bases, and 16 bases stayed unmatched. The germline V gene encodes CDR1 SNHLY and CDR2 FYNNEI. The CDR3 is made up of 16 amino acids. This CDR3 reads CASGRKLAGRLWTQYF. Here the CDR3 DNA reads TGTGCCAGCGGGAGAAAACTAGCGGGACGGTTGTGGACCCAGTACTTC.

This clonotype was detected ten times or more. The chain has TRBV29-1 and TRBJ2-7, with TRBD2 as a possible D gene (6 bases). Germline V gene lookup returns CDR1 SQVTM and CDR2 ANQGSEA. There are 13 residues in the CDR3. V gave up 2 bases and J gave up 3 bases, with 11 bases separating them. DNA of the CDR3: TGCAGCGTTGAAACTAGCAAGGGCTACGAGCAGTACTTC. It encodes CSVETSKGYEQYF.

This clonotype was seen only a few times. The genes are TRBV20-1 and TRBJ2-7; 7 bases line up with TRBD2. CDR3 length: 13 residues. The trim removed 3 bases at V and 6 bases at J, leaving 8 bases unmatched. The germline CDR1 and CDR2 sequences are DFQATT and SNEGSKA (reference sequence). Here the CDR3 reads CSASWGGNSEQYF. CDR3 nucleotide sequence: TGCAGTGCTAGTTGGGGGGGGAATTCCGAGCAGTACTTC.

In this sample, this clonotype turned up a few times. The chain couples TRBV19 to TRBJ1-5, with D unclear. This CDR3 comprises 15 residues. Between the trimmed V and J ends, which lost 6 bases and 2 bases, there was a span of 14 bases. Germline loops: CDR1 LNHDA, CDR2 SQIVND (reference sequence). CDR3 in amino acids: CASRAQRDGNQPQHF. In DNA, the CDR3 is TGTGCCAGTAGGGCGCAGAGGGATGGCAATCAGCCCCAGCATTTT.

The chain has TRBV20-1 and TRBJ2-7, with 8 nucleotides matching TRBD2. This CDR3 spans 12 amino acids. V lost 3 bases and J lost 6; bases outside the gene matches: 4. The germline V gene has CDR1 DFQATT and CDR2 SNEGSKA (reference sequence). The CDR3 DNA reads TGCAGTGCTAGCGGGAGGGCAACCGAGCAGTACTTC. Encoded protein: CSASGRATEQYF.

The chain carries TRBV20-1 and TRBJ2-5; D is uncertain. The length of the CDR3 is 11 residues. The V end lost 4 bases, the J end lost 2 bases, and 5 bases lay between the germline ends. The germline V gene has CDR1 DFQATT and CDR2 SNEGSKA (reference sequence). CDR3 sequence reads: CSAIQQETQYF. CDR3 in DNA: TGCAGTGCTATCCAGCAAGAGACCCAGTACTTC.

This clonotype was observed many times. The chain couples TRBV6-1 to TRBJ1-6; D gene ambiguous. CDR1 MNHNS and CDR2 SASEGT come from the germline V gene. The CDR3 runs 14 residues. With 7 bases removed from V and 9 bases from J, the gap between germline ends came to 16 bases. The CDR3 DNA reads TGTGCCAGCACTCCCGGGGTTGCTCGTTCACCCCTCCACTTT. Its protein is CASTPGVARSPLHF.

This clonotype appeared a few times. This sequence joins TRBV12-3 or TRBV12-4 and TRBJ2-2; TRBD1 matches at 10 bases. The CDR3 sequence is 15 residues long. Losses at the gene ends were 4 bases for V and 5 bases for J; bases not matched to a gene: 4. The CDR3 DNA follows: TGTGCCAGCAGTTCGGGGACAGGGGTAACCGGGGAGCTGTTTTTT. It translates to CASSSGTGVTGELFF.

This chain uses TRBV28 with TRBJ2-1; tentative D call: TRBD2 (6 bases). The V end lost 4 bases, the J end lost 5 bases, and 9 bases lay between the germline ends. Germline values: CDR1 MDHEN, CDR2 SYDVKM. The CDR3 length is 13 residues. In DNA, the CDR3 is TGTGCCAGCAGTTACGGGGGTAACAATGAGCAGTTCTTC. Translated: CASSYGGNNEQFF.

This clonotype was found many times. V is TRBV6-1 and J is TRBJ2-7; 9 bases match TRBD2. V gave up 3 bases and J gave up 4 bases; unmatched junction bases: 7. Germline V lookup: CDR1 MNHNS, CDR2 SASEGT. The CDR3 is 15 amino acids. DNA of the CDR3: TGTGCCAGCAGTGACTTTAGCGGGAGAGGTTACGAGCAGTACTTC. The encoded protein is CASSDFSGRGYEQYF.

Ten or more counts support this clonotype. The CDR3 DNA follows: TGTGCCAGCAGGCGCAAGGGGACCAGGGACCCCTCTGGGGCCAACGTCCTGACTTTC. Its translation: CASRRKGTRDPSGANVLTF. The V and J genes are TRBV5-8 and TRBJ2-6; D assignment may be TRBD1 or TRBD2 (5 bases each). V was pared by 5 bases and J by 0 bases, with 21 bases between. The CDR3 loop spans 19 amino acids. CDR1 is SGHTS, CDR2 YDEGEE, per germline.

This clonotype was seen at least ten times. The chain joins TRBV24-1 to TRBJ2-3, with 8 bases matching TRBD2. Germline V gene sequence: CDR1 KGHDR, CDR2 SFDVKD. Trimming took 4 bases from V and 3 from J; bases not matched to a gene: 14. The CDR3 length is 18 residues. CDR3 residues: CATSDRGPAGVRTDTQYF. The DNA for the CDR3 is TGTGCCACCAGTGACCGGGGGCCAGCGGGAGTAAGGACAGATACGCAGTATTTT.

This clonotype was recorded a few times. The chain has TRBV6-1 and TRBJ1-4, with D hard to call. Per the germline V gene, CDR1 is MNHNS and CDR2 is SASEGT. The CDR3 runs to 13 residues. Trimming removed 11 bases from V and 8 bases from J, with 18 bases in between. This chain's CDR3 is CAALGGLGEKLFF. DNA of the CDR3: TGTGCCGCCCTAGGAGGACTTGGAGAAAAACTGTTTTTT.

In its sample, this clonotype was seen a few times. This chain connects TRBV12-3 or TRBV12-4 to TRBJ2-7, with 10 bases fitting TRBD2. Trimming cost V 5 bases and J 4 bases; bases outside gene matches: 5. The CDR3 extends over 14 amino acids. This CDR3 is CASSKPTSGYEQYF. The CDR3 DNA sequence: TGTGCCAGCAGTAAGCCGACTAGCGGGTACGAGCAGTACTTC.

This clonotype was found many times. The CDR3 sequence is CAISDEGGPVDTQYF. The CDR3 DNA sequence: TGTGCCATCAGTGATGAGGGAGGGCCTGTAGATACGCAGTATTTT. The chain is built from TRBV10-3 and TRBJ2-3; TRBD2 matches at 7 bases. This CDR3 has 15 residues. After removal of 3 bases from V and 5 bases from J, the junction contained 8 bases not matched to a gene. Looked up from germline, CDR1 is ENHRY and CDR2 is SYGVKD.

This clonotype was seen at least ten times. The chain links TRBV11-3 to TRBJ2-3, with a tentative D call TRBD2 (6 bases). Germline-derived CDR1 and CDR2 are SGHNT and YENEEA. The CDR3 contains 16 residues. Trimming removed 5 bases at V and 1 base at J, with 16 bases between. For the CDR3, the DNA is TGTGCCAGCAGCCGTGGACCGGGACTCCGCACAGATACGCAGTATTTT. It encodes CASSRGPGLRTDTQYF.

This clonotype has ten or more counts. The chain joins TRBV30 to TRBJ1-5; 8 bases match TRBD1. The V segment lost 3 bases and the J segment 7 bases; nucleotides outside the gene matches: 14. Per germline, CDR1 GTSNPN and CDR2 SVGIG (reference sequence). The CDR3 length is 16 residues. The CDR3 spells CAWSSGTGRVWQPQHF. Here the CDR3 DNA reads TGTGCCTGGAGCTCCGGGACAGGACGAGTTTGGCAGCCCCAGCATTTT.

The V call is TRBV9, the J call TRBJ1-4; D unresolved. Between the trimmed V and J ends, which lost 1 base and 0 bases, there was a span of 16 bases. The CDR3 extends over 18 amino acids. The germline CDR1 and CDR2 sequences are SGDLS and YYNGEE. CDR3 sequence (DNA): TGTGCCAGCAGCGTACACGCTAACACAGAGTCAACTAATGAAAAACTGTTTTTT. Amino acid sequence: CASSVHANTESTNEKLFF.

This clonotype was observed many times. The V and J genes are TRBV5-1 and TRBJ2-7; 11 nucleotides line up with TRBD2. In germline, CDR1 is SGHRS, CDR2 YFSETQ. This CDR3 comprises 16 residues. V gave up 4 bases and J gave up 4 bases; unmatched junction bases: 10. The CDR3 DNA reads as TGCGCCAGCAGCCAACCTCCGGGGACTAGCGGTTACGAGCAGTACTTC. Translating it yields CASSQPPGTSGYEQYF.

V gene TRBV9 combines with J gene TRBJ2-1, with 7 bases that match TRBD2. Unmatched junction bases numbered 6, after V lost 2 bases and J lost 7 bases. Germline V CDR1 and CDR2: SGDLS, YYNGEE. The CDR3 has 14 residues. The CDR3 bases are TGTGCCAGCAGCGTCCGCGGGAGTAGTAATGAGCAGTTCTTC. Its protein is CASSVRGSSNEQFF.

At least ten counts were recorded for this clonotype. The chain combines TRBV6-1 with TRBJ2-7; D gene unclear. Germline CDR1 is MNHNS and CDR2 is SASEGT. The CDR3 loop spans 14 amino acids. V was trimmed by 6 bases and J by 2 bases, leaving 14 bases between them. The CDR3 bases are TGTGCCAGCAGCTTTATTGACGGTGCCTACGAGCAGTACTTC. Amino acid sequence: CASSFIDGAYEQYF.

This clonotype was observed many times. CDR3 amino acids: CASSPTGREQPQHF. The CDR3 nucleotides read TGTGCCAGCTCACCAACCGGACGTGAGCAGCCCCAGCATTTT. The genes are TRBV18 and TRBJ1-5; no definite D call. CDR3 length: 14 amino acids. Trimming shortened V by 2 bases and J by 7 bases, and 12 bases separated the two germline ends. CDR1 is KGHSH and CDR2 is LQKENI in the germline V gene.